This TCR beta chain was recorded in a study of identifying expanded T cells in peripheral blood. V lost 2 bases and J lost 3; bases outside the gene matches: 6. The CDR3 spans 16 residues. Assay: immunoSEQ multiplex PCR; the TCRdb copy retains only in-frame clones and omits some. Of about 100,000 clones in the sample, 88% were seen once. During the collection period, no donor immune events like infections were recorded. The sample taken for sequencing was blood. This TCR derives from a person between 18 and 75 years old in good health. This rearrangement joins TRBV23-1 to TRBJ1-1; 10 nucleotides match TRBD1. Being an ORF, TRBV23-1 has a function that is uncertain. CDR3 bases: TGCGCCAGCAGTCAACCTACCGGGACAGGGGACACTGAAGCTTTCTTT. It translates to CASSQPTGTGDTEAFF.